This T cell receptor beta chain was identified during a study of blood T cells in healthy people across ages. Points from the study as a whole: Age brought a roughly linear fall in TCR beta diversity measured per million T cells. Relative to aged donors, long-lived donors carried more naive CD4+ cells and displayed higher diversity. The percentage of naive T cells correlated strongly with TCR beta diversity.

Donors gave ten milliliters of peripheral blood apiece. A J-beta primer mix and a sample-barcoded 5' primer were used in a second PCR of about 7 to 12 cycles. TCRdb reanalysed the 5' RACE reads using MiXCR and keeps one entry per CDR3 protein. The table has fewer than 1,000,000 distinct CDR3 sequences, about 47% seen once; the top ten hold roughly 20%. V was shortened by 1 base and J by 2 bases, with 8 bases between the two germline ends. The CDR3 contains 14 residues. This clonotype appeared many times. Antigen specificity is unknown. The receptor's source is a man aged 80 or over in good health. The chain uses TRBV12-3 or TRBV12-4 and TRBJ1-1; D is ambiguous. What was sequenced was blood. CDR3 coding DNA: TGTGCCAGCAGTTTAGTGGGAGGAAACACTGAAGCTTTCTTT. Translating it yields CASSLVGGNTEAFF.